A selection of T cell receptor beta chains follows, all from one sample in a study of OX40 agonist ivuxolimab in advanced cancers. The method was immunoSEQ multiplex PCR; TCRdb's version includes in-frame clones alone and lacks a portion of them. The data contain some 39,000 clones, over 75% of them singletons. Here the sequenced sample was CD4+ or CD8+ T cells sorted from blood, taken in a trial of the OX40 agonist ivuxolimab. The receptors shown here come from an adult with an advanced solid tumor such as melanoma, head and neck, liver or kidney cancer. Each CDR3 is given with its conserved first and last residue. A D gene is named only where the DNA matches it firmly. Size tells how often a clone was seen (once, few, many) or the class of an expanded clone, and some rows leave it out.

clone_size d_call j_call v_call cdr3_aa cdr3_nt
. . TRBJ1-5 TRBV19 CASSMARGKYNQPQHF TGTGCCAGTAGTATGGCTCGAGGGAAATACAATCAGCCCCAGCATTTT
. TRBD2 TRBJ2-7 TRBV7-8 CASSPDPGGGALSYEQYF TGTGCCAGCAGCCCCGACCCCGGGGGAGGGGCCCTCTCCTACGAGCAGTACTTC
. . TRBJ2-7 TRBV2 CASSAGSRFAYF TGTGCCAGCAGTGCCGGGTCTAGATTTGCGTACTTC
. TRBD2 TRBJ2-3 TRBV5-1 CASSLTSGRWVDTQYF TGCGCCAGCAGCTTGACTAGCGGGAGATGGGTAGATACGCAGTATTTT
. . TRBJ2-1 TRBV5-1 CASSLGLFTSYNEQFF TGCGCCAGCAGCTTGGGTTTATTCACCTCCTACAATGAGCAGTTCTTC
. TRBD2 TRBJ2-7 TRBV27 CASSPGTSGYEQYF TGTGCCAGCAGTCCGGGGACTAGCGGCTACGAGCAGTACTTC
. TRBD1 TRBJ1-6 TRBV23-1 CASETGINSPLHF TGCGCCAGCGAGACAGGGATCAATTCACCCCTCCACTTT
. . TRBJ1-4 TRBV5-6 CASSLVAAGREKLFF TGTGCCAGCAGCTTGGTAGCCGCGGGCAGGGAAAAACTGTTTTTT
few . TRBJ1-2 TRBV2 CASSAGRTYGYTF TGTGCCAGCAGCGCCGGTCGCACCTATGGCTACACCTTC
. TRBD1 TRBJ1-6 TRBV19 CASSMEGTANPLYNSPLHF TGTGCCAGTAGTATGGAAGGGACAGCTAACCCGCTATATAATTCACCCCTCCACTTT
. TRBD1 TRBJ2-3 TRBV5-8 CASSLETGASTDTQYF TGTGCCAGCAGCCTGGAAACAGGGGCTAGCACAGATACGCAGTATTTT
. . TRBJ2-4 TRBV28 CASSLTGRAKNIQYF TGTGCCAGCAGTTTAACAGGGCGGGCCAAAAACATTCAGTACTTC
. TRBD1 TRBJ2-3 TRBV4-1 CASSQEGGRDTQYF TGCGCCAGCAGCCAAGAAGGGGGCCGGGATACGCAGTATTTT
few . TRBJ2-3 TRBV7-3 CASSLTAGGRRQYF TGTGCCAGCAGCTTAACGGCCGGGGGGCGAAGGCAGTATTTT
. . TRBJ2-1 TRBV28 CASSPTGARGYNEQFF TGTGCCAGCAGTCCGACGGGGGCGAGAGGATACAATGAGCAGTTCTTC
. . TRBJ1-1 TRBV28 CASSSGNTEAFF TGTGCCAGCTCCTCAGGGAACACTGAAGCTTTCTTT
few . TRBJ1-5 TRBV5-5 CASSYGGVSAAQHF TGTGCCAGCAGCTATGGCGGGGTTTCAGCGGCCCAGCATTTT
. TRBD1 TRBJ2-3 TRBV29-1 CSVLTGGTDTQYF TGCAGCGTTTTAACAGGGGGCACAGATACGCAGTATTTT